This T cell receptor beta chain was sequenced during a study of cytotoxic CD8 clonotypes in ibrutinib-treated CLL. Study-level background: The patient breakdown showed 10 to 12 relapsed/refractory and roughly 14 treatment-naive cases, with under 18 IGHV unmutated. Among the samples, the mean was roughly 280,000 productive templates and about 94,000 productive rearrangements.

There are a few counts of this clone. Generated by immunoSEQ multiplex PCR, the TCRdb table keeps only in-frame clones and is missing some. In the table there are 110,000 to 150,000 clones, roughly three quarters of which are singletons. V lost 5 bases and J 0 bases, leaving 17 bases between the germline ends. Germline CDR1 SQVTM, CDR2 ANQGSEA. The CDR3 totals 16 residues. Sample: PBMCs, taken after 24 months of ibrutinib treatment. The sequence derives from a human donor with chronic lymphocytic leukemia. The chain recombines TRBV29-1 with TRBJ2-4; D is possibly TRBD1 (5 bases). The CDR3 coding sequence is TGCAGCGTTCTGGTGGGGCAGTCACTAGCCAAAAACATTCAGTACTTC. It encodes CSVLVGQSLAKNIQYF.